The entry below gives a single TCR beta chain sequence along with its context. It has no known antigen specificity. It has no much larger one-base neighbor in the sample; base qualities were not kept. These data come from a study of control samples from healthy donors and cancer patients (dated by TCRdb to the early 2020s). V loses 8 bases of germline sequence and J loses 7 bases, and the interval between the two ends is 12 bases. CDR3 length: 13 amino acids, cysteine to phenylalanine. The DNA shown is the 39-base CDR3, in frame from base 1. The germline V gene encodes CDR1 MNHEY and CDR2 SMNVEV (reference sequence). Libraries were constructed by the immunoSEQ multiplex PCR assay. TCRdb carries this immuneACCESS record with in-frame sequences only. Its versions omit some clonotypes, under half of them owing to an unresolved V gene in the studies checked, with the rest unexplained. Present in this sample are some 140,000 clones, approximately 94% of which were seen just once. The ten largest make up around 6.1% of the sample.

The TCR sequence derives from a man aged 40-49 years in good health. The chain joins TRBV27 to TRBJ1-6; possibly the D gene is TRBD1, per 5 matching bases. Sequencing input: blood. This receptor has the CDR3 CASGWDGNSPLHF. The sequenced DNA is TGTGCCAGCGGGTGGGACGGAAATTCACCCCTCCACTTT.